A single sample gave rise to the 14 T cell receptor beta chains below, sequenced in a study of patients and donors after allogeneic stem cell transplantation. TCRdb re-analysed the RT-PCR reads in MiXCR, keeping a single row per CDR3 protein. Altogether tens of thousands of distinct CDR3 sequences are present, about 25% being singletons, with the ten largest covering 26%. Sequencing used blood, either unsorted or a sorted T cell fraction (not recorded which). The receptors stem from a human donor who was either an allogeneic HSCT recipient or a stem cell or donor lymphocyte infusion donor (not recorded which). It is not recorded whose cells these are; they may come from a transplant donor.

This clonotype has more than one count but fewer than ten. J is TRBJ2-1 and V is TRBV20-1, with 10 bases identical to TRBD2. CDR3 length: 13 residues. Germline V CDR1 and CDR2: DFQATT, SNEGSKA (reference sequence). Trimming at V came to 5 bases and at J to 4 bases, leaving 2 bases not matched to a gene. The CDR3 nucleotides are TGCAGTGCTGGACTAGCGGTATACAATGAGCAGTTCTTC. Translating gives CSAGLAVYNEQFF.

V gene TRBV10-3 combines with J gene TRBJ2-3; tentatively, D is TRBD2 (5 bases). This CDR3 has 14 residues. Germline V CDR1 and CDR2: ENHRY, SYGVKD. V lost 4 bases to trimming and J lost 0 bases, with 8 bases between them. The CDR3 spells CAISVPGSTDTQYF. The CDR3, as DNA: TGTGCCATCAGTGTTCCGGGAAGCACAGATACGCAGTATTTT.

The rearrangement uses TRBV24-1 and TRBJ2-3; perhaps TRBD2 as D (5 bases). The CDR3 runs 16 residues. Trimming left V 3 bases short and J 6 bases short, with 18 bases between. The germline V gene has CDR1 KGHDR and CDR2 SFDVKD. The DNA of the CDR3 is TGTGCCACCAGTGATGAGGGTAGTTCACACCCTGATACGCAGTATTTT. Encoded protein: CATSDEGSSHPDTQYF.

The V call is TRBV15, the J call TRBJ1-1; the D is unclear. Trimming pared 0 bases from V and 5 bases from J, leaving 10 bases between. The CDR3 has 14 amino acids. Germline V gives CDR1 LNHNV, CDR2 YYDKDF (reference sequence). In DNA, the CDR3 is TGTGCCACCAGCAGAGATCTAGAGACGACTGAAGCTTTCTTT. Translation: CATSRDLETTEAFF.

A few counts support this clonotype. The chain employs TRBV7-2 and TRBJ2-2; D not certain. The CDR3 runs 13 residues. Per germline, CDR1 SGHTA and CDR2 FQGNSA. Trimming shortened V by 1 base and J by 5 bases, and 5 bases separated the two germline ends. The CDR3 here is CASSLGPTGELFF. The CDR3 DNA reads as TGTGCCAGCAGCTTAGGTCCTACCGGGGAGCTGTTTTTT.

This clonotype appeared a few times. CDR3 nucleotide sequence: TGTGCCAGCAGCTTAGAAGGGACAGGGGGCTTGAGAGGCTACACCTTC. Encoded protein: CASSLEGTGGLRGYTF. The V gene is TRBV11-2, the J gene TRBJ1-2; 12 bases fit TRBD1. J was trimmed by 8 bases and V by 0 bases; bases with no gene match: 7. This CDR3 has 16 residues. Germline V gives CDR1 SGHAT, CDR2 FQNNGV.

This clonotype was recorded many times. V gene TRBV11-3 combines with J gene TRBJ1-2; 8 nucleotides align to TRBD1. V lost 5 bases, J lost 1 base, and 9 bases stayed unmatched. The CDR3 contains 16 residues. The germline CDR1 and CDR2 sequences are SGHNT and YENEEA. CDR3 DNA: TGTGCCAGCAGCAAACTCCGGACAGGGTTTAACTATGGCTACACCTTC. This translates into CASSKLRTGFNYGYTF.

The rearrangement joins TRBV20-1 to TRBJ2-1; D might be TRBD2 (6 bases). The CDR3 contains 15 residues. The germline CDR1 and CDR2 sequences are DFQATT and SNEGSKA (reference sequence). The V gene lost 5 bases and the J gene lost 0 bases, with 14 bases spanning the gap. The CDR3: CSAPYTSSSYNEQFF. For the CDR3, the DNA is TGCAGTGCTCCATACACTAGCAGCTCCTACAATGAGCAGTTCTTC.

This clonotype was observed once. The CDR3 DNA sequence: TGCGCCAGCAGCTGGGGAACTAGCGGGGAGGCAGATACGCAGTATTTT. Its protein product is CASSWGTSGEADTQYF. J is TRBJ2-3 and V is TRBV5-1; TRBD2 matches at 10 bases. This CDR3 has 16 amino acids. J gave up 4 bases and V 3 bases, and 8 bases lay outside the gene matches. Germline V CDR1 and CDR2: SGHRS, YFSETQ.

This clonotype was picked up a small number of times. The rearrangement links TRBV5-1 to TRBJ2-7; D may correspond to TRBD1 or TRBD2 (5 bases each). The V end lost 0 bases, the J end lost 3 bases, and 16 bases lay between the germline ends. The CDR3 totals 16 residues. Per germline, CDR1 SGHRS and CDR2 YFSETQ. CDR3 in amino acids: CASSLAPGPLLYEQYF. The CDR3 DNA sequence: TGCGCCAGCAGCTTGGCCCCGGGACCGCTCCTCTACGAGCAGTACTTC.

The chain uses TRBV6-2 or TRBV6-3 and TRBJ1-4; TRBD1 aligns across 8 bases. The CDR3 sequence is 15 residues long. V was pared by 8 bases and J by 8 bases, with 13 bases of the junction left unmatched. From germline, CDR1 is MNHEY and CDR2 SVGEGT. CDR3 in amino acids: CASLDPDRVEEKLFF. CDR3 sequence (DNA): TGTGCCAGCCTTGACCCGGACAGGGTGGAAGAAAAACTGTTTTTT.

V and J are TRBV20-1 and TRBJ1-2; no reliable D call. The V gene lost 4 bases and the J gene lost 5 bases, with 11 bases spanning the gap. The CDR3 has 12 residues. Looked up from germline, CDR1 is DFQATT and CDR2 is SNEGSKA (reference sequence). The CDR3 coding sequence is TGCAGTGCTACCCCCCAGCCGTATGGCTACACCTTC. As protein: CSATPQPYGYTF.

This clonotype was seen a few times. The genes are TRBV20-1 and TRBJ1-6; tentative D call: TRBD1 (6 bases). V was shortened by 7 bases and J by 7 bases, with 17 bases between the two germline ends. The CDR3 spans 14 residues. Germline V gene lookup returns CDR1 DFQATT and CDR2 SNEGSKA (reference sequence). The DNA of the CDR3 is TGCAGTGTAACCCGGGGGCCGGAAAATTCACCCCTCCACTTT. Translating it yields CSVTRGPENSPLHF.

The CDR3 here is CSVVKGQGPLYEQYF. The DNA for the CDR3 is TGCAGCGTTGTTAAGGGACAGGGGCCACTTTACGAGCAGTACTTC. The J gene is TRBJ2-7, the V gene TRBV29-1, with TRBD1 identical over 10 bases. This CDR3 spans 15 amino acids. The germline gives CDR1 SQVTM, CDR2 ANQGSEA. V lost 4 bases to trimming and J lost 4 bases; unmatched junction nucleotides: 10.